The 32 T cell receptor beta chains listed next were all sequenced from one sample in a study of blood T cell repertoires in COVID-19. Generated by immunoSEQ multiplex PCR, the TCRdb table keeps only in-frame clones and is missing some. The data show about 210,000 clones, approximately 80% seen once. Material: PBMCs or T cells enriched from blood (not recorded which). The receptor source for this set is a man aged 35-49 years who had recovered from COVID-19.

The chain carries TRBV5-1 and TRBJ1-3; D gene uncertain. The germline V gene has CDR1 SGHRS and CDR2 YFSETQ. This CDR3 has 13 residues. The V gene lost 3 bases and the J gene lost 0 bases, with 4 bases spanning the gap. The CDR3 region has the DNA TGCGCCAGCAGCTCCAACTCTGGAAACACCATATATTTT. Translating it yields CASSSNSGNTIYF.

This clone was recorded once. The genes are TRBV15 and TRBJ2-7, with 7 bases matching TRBD1. Per the germline V gene, CDR1 is LNHNV and CDR2 is YYDKDF (reference sequence). The trim removed 2 bases at V and 3 bases at J, leaving 7 bases unmatched. This CDR3 comprises 15 residues. CDR3 in DNA: TGTGCCACCAGCAGACCGGGACAGATTATCTACGAGCAGTACTTC. Protein product: CATSRPGQIIYEQYF.

The chain recombines TRBV6-5 with TRBJ2-7, with TRBD1 matching over 9 bases. The length of the CDR3 is 14 residues. The V segment lost 5 bases and the J segment 3 bases; nucleotides outside the gene matches: 5. From germline, CDR1 is MNHEY and CDR2 SVGAGI. The CDR3 DNA is TGTGCCAGCAGTCTTGACAGGGGGTACTACGAGCAGTACTTC. Its translation is CASSLDRGYYEQYF.

This clone was seen more than once but under ten times. The chain uses TRBV11-2 and TRBJ2-1; 9 bases match TRBD1. This CDR3 has 13 residues. V lost 6 bases, J lost 9 bases, and 6 bases stayed unmatched. Looked up from germline, CDR1 is SGHAT and CDR2 is FQNNGV. The CDR3 loop reads CASSTGTGSEQFF. In DNA form, the CDR3 reads TGTGCCAGCAGTACCGGGACAGGGAGTGAGCAGTTCTTC. Using reference TRBV11-2 and TRBJ2-1 for the parts outside the CDR3, the full variable domain is EAGVAQSPRYKIIEKRQSVAFWCNPISGHATLYWYQQILGQGPKLLIQFQNNGVVDDSQLPKDRFSAERLKGVDSTLKIQPAKLEDSAVYLCASSTGTGSEQFFGPGTRLTVL.

This chain connects TRBV6-5 to TRBJ2-5; weak D call: TRBD1 (8 bases). The CDR3 is made up of 13 amino acids. CDR1 and CDR2 from the germline V gene are MNHEY and SVGAGI. This CDR3 is CAGGGQVQETQYF. In DNA form, the CDR3 reads TGTGCGGGAGGGGGACAGGTTCAAGAGACCCAGTACTTC.

The CDR3 coding sequence is TGTGCCAGCAGCTTTAGTCTGGAGCCCCAGCATTTT. Translated: CASSFSLEPQHF. V usage is TRBV7-9 and J usage is TRBJ1-5; D ambiguous. This CDR3 spans 12 amino acids. The V gene lost 3 bases and the J gene lost 8 bases, with 8 bases spanning the gap. Germline V gene lookup returns CDR1 SEHNR and CDR2 FQNEAQ (reference sequence).

The gene calls are TRBV27 and TRBJ2-1, with a tentative D call TRBD1 (5 bases). The CDR3 length is 13 residues. Trimming left V 5 bases short and J 6 bases short, with 11 bases between. Germline CDR1 and CDR2: MNHEY and SMNVEV (reference sequence). The CDR3 loop reads CASSTTAFNEQFF. In nucleotides, the CDR3 is TGTGCCAGCAGTACGACAGCCTTCAATGAGCAGTTCTTC.

CDR3 coding DNA: TGTGCCAGCAGTTTAGGAGACGGCCTATTCAATTATGGCTACACCTTC. This sequence encodes CASSLGDGLFNYGYTF. The rearrangement uses TRBV25-1 and TRBJ1-2; D gene ambiguous. The V gene's germline CDR1 is MGHDK and CDR2 SYGVNS. V lost 5 bases, J lost 5 bases, and 21 bases lay in between. This CDR3 is built from 16 residues.

This clone came up once. The chain is built from TRBV5-1 and TRBJ2-5; TRBD2 matches 8 bases. Per the germline V gene, CDR1 is SGHRS and CDR2 is YFSETQ. J was trimmed by 6 bases and V by 5 bases; bases with no gene match: 12. CDR3 length: 15 residues. The CDR3: CASSSAASGRKTQYF. The DNA of the CDR3 is TGCGCCAGCAGTTCGGCGGCCAGCGGGAGAAAGACCCAGTACTTC.

Note on this clone: One junction end does not reproduce the germline sequence, and a read error may be involved. This chain links TRBV7-3 with TRBJ2-5; D perhaps matches TRBD2 (5 bases). Germline V gene data show CDR1 as SGHTA and CDR2 as FQGTGA. The length of the CDR3 is 13 residues. CDR3 sequence (DNA): TGTGCCAGCAGCTTAAGTGCTAGCCCTCAAAGGGACTTC. This encodes CASSLSASPQRDF.

J is TRBJ2-5 and V is TRBV9; TRBD2 is a possible D gene (5 bases). The V gene lost 0 bases and the J gene lost 4 bases, with 13 bases spanning the gap. Germline assignment: CDR1 SGDLS and CDR2 YYNGEE. CDR3 size: 15 residues. The CDR3 nucleotides read TGTGCCAGCAGCGTAGCGGGCAGCAGCGGAGAGACCCAGTACTTC. This sequence encodes CASSVAGSSGETQYF.

CDR3 DNA sequence: TGTGCCAGTAGTCCCCGGGACAGCGTCTACGAGCAGTACTTC. This encodes CASSPRDSVYEQYF. The chain joins TRBV19 to TRBJ2-7; 7 nucleotides align to TRBD1. The CDR3 has 14 residues. Germline V lookup: CDR1 LNHDA, CDR2 SQIVND (reference sequence). J lost 3 bases, V lost 5 bases, and 7 bases had no gene match. Full variable domain (rest looked up from reference TRBV19 and TRBJ2-7): DGGITQSPKYLFRKEGQNVTLSCEQNLNHDAMYWYRQDPGQGLRLIYYSQIVNDFQKGDIAEGYSVSREKKESFPLTVTSAQKNPTAFYLCASSPRDSVYEQYFGPGTRLTVT.

Only a few counts were recorded for this clone. The V call is TRBV21-1, the J call TRBJ1-5. TRBV21-1 is labeled a pseudogene. This CDR3 is 15 amino acids long. CDR3 bases: TGTGCCAGCAGCGCTCGCCGGAATGGGAGACAGCCCCAGCATTTT. Its translation is CASSARRNGRQPQHF.

The rearrangement joins TRBV4-1 to TRBJ1-2; D possibly corresponds to TRBD1 (6 bases). Trimming shortened V by 2 bases and J by 2 bases, and 15 bases separated the two germline ends. CDR3 size: 16 residues. Germline CDR1 MGHRA, CDR2 YSYEKL. Here the CDR3 reads CASSQQDSSFNYGYTF. CDR3 DNA: TGCGCCAGCAGCCAACAGGACAGTTCATTCAACTATGGCTACACCTTC.

This clone has only one observation. The chain carries TRBV19 and TRBJ2-3; D is perhaps TRBD1 (6 bases). The CDR3 spans 15 residues. The germline V and J ends were trimmed by 2 bases and 0 bases, with 9 bases remaining between them. Per the germline V gene, CDR1 is LNHDA and CDR2 is SQIVND (reference sequence). In nucleotides, the CDR3 is TGTGCCAGTAGTATAAGAGGGGGAAGCACAGATACGCAGTATTTT. Amino acids: CASSIRGGSTDTQYF. The full variable domain, in which reference TRBV19 and TRBJ2-3 provide the parts outside the CDR3, is DGGITQSPKYLFRKEGQNVTLSCEQNLNHDAMYWYRQDPGQGLRLIYYSQIVNDFQKGDIAEGYSVSREKKESFPLTVTSAQKNPTAFYLCASSIRGGSTDTQYFGPGTRLTVL.

The J gene is TRBJ2-7, the V gene TRBV5-1; TRBD1 matches at 7 bases. The CDR3 has 15 residues. V lost 1 base, J lost 0 bases, and 4 bases stayed unmatched. Germline V CDR1 and CDR2: SGHRS, YFSETQ. CDR3 sequence reads: CASSLTTGSSYEQYF. As DNA, the CDR3 is TGCGCCAGCAGCTTGACGACAGGGTCCTCCTACGAGCAGTACTTC.

The table lists this clone with a few counts. The rearrangement links TRBV4-1 to TRBJ2-7; D not resolved. The CDR3 spans 12 residues. Germline lookup yields CDR1 MGHRA and CDR2 YSYEKL. Between the trimmed V and J ends, which lost 6 bases and 6 bases, there was a span of 12 bases. The DNA for the CDR3 is TGCGCCAGCAGAAAAGAACAGTCCGAGCAGTACTTC. As protein: CASRKEQSEQYF.

The chain uses TRBV13 and TRBJ2-3; TRBD2 agrees at 14 bases. CDR1 PRHDT and CDR2 FYEKMQ come from the germline V gene (reference sequence). The CDR3 is 16 residues long. The J segment lost 3 bases and the V segment lost 5 bases, leaving 4 bases of the junction unmatched. CDR3 nucleotides: TGTGCCAGCAGCCGCAGGACTAGCGGGGGGACAGATACGCAGTATTTT. It codes for CASSRRTSGGTDTQYF.

This clone appeared once. This chain uses TRBV4-2 with TRBJ2-3, with a weak D call TRBD2 (5 bases). The CDR3 sequence is 15 residues long. Trimming took 0 bases from V and 8 from J, leaving 15 bases between them. CDR1 LGHNA and CDR2 YNFKEQ come from the germline V gene. This CDR3 reads CASSQEDSRGGTQYF. The CDR3 nucleotides read TGTGCCAGCAGCCAAGAAGACTCCCGTGGAGGTACGCAGTATTTT.

V and J are TRBV7-3 and TRBJ2-1, with D unresolved. The CDR3 has 15 amino acids. Germline assignment: CDR1 SGHTA and CDR2 FQGTGA. Trimming shortened V by 4 bases and J by 0 bases, and 10 bases separated the two germline ends. The CDR3 bases are TGTGCCAGCAGCTCTCGGTTGAGCTCCTACAATGAGCAGTTCTTC. Its translation is CASSSRLSSYNEQFF.

The chain has TRBV6-2 or TRBV6-3 and TRBJ1-5; 7 nucleotides line up with TRBD1. Germline CDR1 MNHEY, CDR2 SVGEGT. There are 15 residues in the CDR3. Unmatched junction bases numbered 6, after V lost 5 bases and J lost 2 bases. The CDR3 reads CASSDDRAGNQPQHF. The CDR3 DNA reads TGTGCCAGCAGTGATGACAGGGCAGGCAATCAGCCCCAGCATTTT.

This clone was counted a single time. The chain is built from TRBV2 and TRBJ1-6; TRBD1 agrees at 8 bases. The CDR3 runs to 14 residues. The V segment lost 4 bases and the J segment 9 bases; nucleotides outside the gene matches: 5. In germline, CDR1 is SNHLY, CDR2 FYNNEI. The CDR3 loop reads CASSAGGEGSPLHF. As DNA, the CDR3 is TGTGCCAGCAGTGCAGGGGGCGAGGGTTCACCCCTCCACTTT. Full variable domain (missing parts from reference TRBV2 and TRBJ1-6): EPEVTQTPSHQVTQMGQEVILRCVPISNHLYFYWYRQILGQKVEFLVSFYNNEISEKSEIFDDQFSVERPDGSNFTLKIRSTKLEDSAMYFCASSAGGEGSPLHFGNGTRLTVT.

This chain links TRBV30 with TRBJ1-4; no clear D gene. This CDR3 has 14 residues. Germline V gene sequence: CDR1 GTSNPN, CDR2 SVGIG (reference sequence). The V end lost 0 bases, the J end lost 5 bases, and 10 bases lay between the germline ends. This CDR3 reads CAWSVIRKNEKLFF. CDR3 nucleotides: TGTGCCTGGAGTGTAATCAGAAAAAATGAAAAACTGTTTTTT.

V is TRBV29-1 and J is TRBJ2-1, with 12 bases aligning to TRBD2. Germline V gene sequence: CDR1 SQVTM, CDR2 ANQGSEA. The CDR3 totals 16 residues. V trimming: 6 bases; J trimming: 4 bases; junction bases outside the gene matches: 10. The CDR3 nucleotides are TGCAGCGTCCTGAGAAACCTAGCGGGAGGGTACAATGAGCAGTTCTTC. Amino acids: CSVLRNLAGGYNEQFF.

The chain uses TRBV3-1 (or the pseudogene TRBV3-2) and TRBJ2-1, with TRBD1 as a possible D gene (7 bases). Germline V lookup: CDR1 LGHDT, CDR2 YNNKEL (reference sequence). The CDR3 covers 13 residues. V was trimmed by 2 bases and J by 10 bases, leaving 12 bases between them. The CDR3, as DNA: TGTGCCAGCAGCCAACTATCAGGGGGGGAGCAGTTCTTC. This gives the protein CASSQLSGGEQFF.

The CDR3 DNA is TGTGCCAGCAGGTTATACAATGAGCAGTTCTTC. Its protein is CASRLYNEQFF. V is TRBV2 and J is TRBJ2-1; no clear D gene. The CDR3 has 11 amino acids. The V gene's germline CDR1 is SNHLY and CDR2 FYNNEI. V lost 6 bases and J lost 4, with 4 bases in between.

The J gene is TRBJ2-5, the V gene TRBV5-1; 7 bases fit TRBD1. This CDR3 has 14 amino acids. V dropped 6 bases and J dropped 5; count of bases not matched to a gene: 10. Germline CDR1 and CDR2: SGHRS and YFSETQ. CDR3 in amino acids: CASTLEGARETQYF. Here the CDR3 DNA reads TGCGCCAGCACCCTAGAGGGGGCGAGGGAGACCCAGTACTTC.

This clone was observed a few times. The J gene is TRBJ2-7, the V gene TRBV2; 7 bases are shared with TRBD1. CDR3 length: 14 amino acids. CDR1 and CDR2 (germline): SNHLY, FYNNEI. The V and J ends lost 6 bases and 1 base, in that order; junction bases with no gene match: 6. CDR3 nucleotide sequence: TGTGCCAGCAGAGACAGGGTGAAGTCCTACGAGCAGTACTTC. Translation gives CASRDRVKSYEQYF.

This clone was counted a single time. The V and J genes are TRBV12-3 or TRBV12-4 and TRBJ1-6; D gene uncertain. Trimming removed 5 bases at V and 5 bases at J, with 4 bases between. The CDR3 consists of 12 residues. The CDR3 nucleotides are TGTGCCAGCAGTCTTCATAATTCACCCCTCCACTTT. Residues: CASSLHNSPLHF.

This rearrangement joins TRBV5-4 to TRBJ2-7; D not certain. This CDR3 is built from 11 residues. CDR1 SGHNT and CDR2 YYREEE come from the germline V gene (reference sequence). Between the trimmed V and J ends, which lost 2 bases and 2 bases, there was a span of 2 bases. In DNA form, the CDR3 reads TGTGCCAGCAGCTTCGCCTACGAGCAGTACTTC. Amino acids: CASSFAYEQYF.

V is TRBV5-1 and J is TRBJ2-3; 13 bases fit TRBD2. V trimming: 4 bases; J trimming: 4 bases; junction bases outside the gene matches: 9. The CDR3 contains 17 residues. Per germline, CDR1 SGHRS and CDR2 YFSETQ. The CDR3 DNA reads TGCGCCAGCAGCCCTCCCCGACTAGCGGGAGGCTCAGATACGCAGTATTTT. Translated, it gives CASSPPRLAGGSDTQYF. The full variable domain, completed using reference TRBV5-1 and TRBJ2-3, is KAGVTQTPRYLIKTRGQQVTLSCSPISGHRSVSWYQQTPGQGLQFLFEYFSETQRNKGNFPGRFSGRQFSNSRSEMNVSTLELGDSALYLCASSPPRLAGGSDTQYFGPGTRLTVL.

This chain uses TRBV28 with TRBJ2-7, with 11 bases that match TRBD1. The CDR3 runs to 15 residues. CDR1 MDHEN and CDR2 SYDVKM come from the germline V gene. V was pared by 6 bases and J by 3 bases, with 7 bases of the junction left unmatched. This CDR3 is CASSPGTGGVYEQYF. DNA of the CDR3: TGTGCCAGCAGCCCCGGGACAGGGGGGGTCTACGAGCAGTACTTC. Using reference TRBV28 and TRBJ2-7 for the parts outside the CDR3, the full variable domain is DVKVTQSSRYLVKRTGEKVFLECVQDMDHENMFWYRQDPGLGLRLIYFSYDVKMKEKGDIPEGYSVSREKKERFSLILESASTNQTSMYLCASSPGTGGVYEQYFGPGTRLTVT.